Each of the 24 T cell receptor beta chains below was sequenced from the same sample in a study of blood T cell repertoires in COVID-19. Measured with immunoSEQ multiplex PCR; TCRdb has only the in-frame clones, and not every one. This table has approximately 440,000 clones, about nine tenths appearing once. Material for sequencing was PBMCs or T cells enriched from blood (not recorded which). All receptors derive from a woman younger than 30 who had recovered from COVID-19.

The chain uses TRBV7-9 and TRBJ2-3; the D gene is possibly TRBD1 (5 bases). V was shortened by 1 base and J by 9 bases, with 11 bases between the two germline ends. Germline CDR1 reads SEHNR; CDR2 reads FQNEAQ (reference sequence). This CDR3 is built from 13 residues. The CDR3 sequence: CASSLERGQTQYF. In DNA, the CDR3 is TGTGCCAGCAGCTTAGAAAGGGGTCAGACGCAGTATTTT.

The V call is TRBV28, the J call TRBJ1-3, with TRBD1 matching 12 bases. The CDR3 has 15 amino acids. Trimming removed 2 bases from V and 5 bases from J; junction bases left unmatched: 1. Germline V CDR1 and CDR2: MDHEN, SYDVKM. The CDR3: CASSLGDRGRNTIYF. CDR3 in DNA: TGTGCCAGCAGTTTAGGGGACAGGGGGCGAAACACCATATATTTT.

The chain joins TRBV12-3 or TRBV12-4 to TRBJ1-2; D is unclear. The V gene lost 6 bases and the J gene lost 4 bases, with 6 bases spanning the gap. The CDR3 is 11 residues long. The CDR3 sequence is CASRDFYGYTF. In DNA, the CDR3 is TGTGCCAGCAGGGACTTCTATGGCTACACCTTC.

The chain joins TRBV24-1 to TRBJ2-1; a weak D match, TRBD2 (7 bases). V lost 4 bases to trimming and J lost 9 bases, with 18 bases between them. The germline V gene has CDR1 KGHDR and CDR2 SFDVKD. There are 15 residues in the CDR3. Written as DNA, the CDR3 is TGTGCCACCAGTGACCGGGGGGCCGATATTACTGAGCAGTTCTTC. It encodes CATSDRGADITEQFF.

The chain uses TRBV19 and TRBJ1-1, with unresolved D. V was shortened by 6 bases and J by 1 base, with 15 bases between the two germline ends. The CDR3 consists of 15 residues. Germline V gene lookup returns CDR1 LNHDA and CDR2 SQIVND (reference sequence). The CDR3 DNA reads TGTGCCAGTAGAAAAAGAATTAGCGCGAACACTGAAGCTTTCTTT. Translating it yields CASRKRISANTEAFF.

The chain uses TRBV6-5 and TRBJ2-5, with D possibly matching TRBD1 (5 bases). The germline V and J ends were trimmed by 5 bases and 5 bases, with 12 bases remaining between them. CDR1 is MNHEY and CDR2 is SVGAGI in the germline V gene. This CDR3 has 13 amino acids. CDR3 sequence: CASSQGQWETQYF. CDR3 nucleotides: TGTGCCAGCAGTCAGGGTCAGTGGGAGACCCAGTACTTC.

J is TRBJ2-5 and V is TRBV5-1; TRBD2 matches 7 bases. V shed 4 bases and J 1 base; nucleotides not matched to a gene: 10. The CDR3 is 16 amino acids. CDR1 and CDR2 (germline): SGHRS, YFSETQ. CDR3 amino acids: CASSRQYGGIQETQYF. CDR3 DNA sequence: TGCGCCAGCAGCCGCCAGTACGGGGGGATCCAAGAGACCCAGTACTTC.

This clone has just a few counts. The CDR3 nucleotides are TGTGCCAGCAGTTTCCAATATGGCTACACCTTC. Translating it yields CASSFQYGYTF. The rearrangement joins TRBV12-3 or TRBV12-4 to TRBJ1-2; D remains ambiguous. The CDR3 is 11 residues long. Trimming pared 3 bases from V and 5 bases from J, leaving 4 bases between.

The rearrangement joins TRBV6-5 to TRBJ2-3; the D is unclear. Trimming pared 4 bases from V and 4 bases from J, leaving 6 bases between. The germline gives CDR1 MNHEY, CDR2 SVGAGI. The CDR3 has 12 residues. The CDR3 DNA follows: TGTGCCAGCAGTTCCCAGTCAGATACGCAGTATTTT. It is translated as CASSSQSDTQYF.

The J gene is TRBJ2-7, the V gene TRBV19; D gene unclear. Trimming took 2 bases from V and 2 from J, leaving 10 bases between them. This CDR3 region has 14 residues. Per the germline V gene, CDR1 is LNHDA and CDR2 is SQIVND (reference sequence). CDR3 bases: TGTGCCAGTAGTATAACCCAGGATACCTACGAGCAGTACTTC. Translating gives CASSITQDTYEQYF.

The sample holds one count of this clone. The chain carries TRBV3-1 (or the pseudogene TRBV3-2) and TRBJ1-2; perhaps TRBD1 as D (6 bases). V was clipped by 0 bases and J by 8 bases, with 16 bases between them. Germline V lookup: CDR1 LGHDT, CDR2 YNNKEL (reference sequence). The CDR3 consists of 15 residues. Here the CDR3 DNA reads TGTGCCAGCAGCCAAGAATATGCAGGGGCGGACGGCTACACCTTC. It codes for CASSQEYAGADGYTF.

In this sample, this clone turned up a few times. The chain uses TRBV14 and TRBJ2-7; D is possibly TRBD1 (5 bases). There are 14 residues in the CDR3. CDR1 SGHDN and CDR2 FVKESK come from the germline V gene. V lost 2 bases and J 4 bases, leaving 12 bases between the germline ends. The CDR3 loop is CASSQRGSRYEQYF. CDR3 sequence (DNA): TGTGCCAGCAGCCAAAGGGGTAGTCGGTACGAGCAGTACTTC.

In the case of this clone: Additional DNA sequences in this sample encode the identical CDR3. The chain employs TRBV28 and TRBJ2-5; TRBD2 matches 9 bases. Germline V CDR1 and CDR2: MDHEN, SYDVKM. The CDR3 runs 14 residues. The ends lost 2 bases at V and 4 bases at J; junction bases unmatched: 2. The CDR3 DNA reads TGTGCCAGCAGTTTAGCGGGGGGGCGAGAGACCCAGTACTTC. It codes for CASSLAGGRETQYF.

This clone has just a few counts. The CDR3, as DNA: TGCGCCAGCAGCCGTAACCCCCGGGACAGGGAATATGTGGACGAGCAGTACTTC. As protein: CASSRNPRDREYVDEQYF. The chain joins TRBV5-1 to TRBJ2-7; 9 nucleotides align to TRBD1. V lost 4 bases and J lost 5; bases outside the gene matches: 19. In germline, CDR1 is SGHRS, CDR2 YFSETQ. This CDR3 is 18 amino acids long.

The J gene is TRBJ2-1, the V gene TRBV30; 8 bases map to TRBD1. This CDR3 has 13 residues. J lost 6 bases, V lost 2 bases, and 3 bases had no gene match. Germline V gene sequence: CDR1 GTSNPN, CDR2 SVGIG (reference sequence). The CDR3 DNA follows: TGTGCCTGGAGTTGGACAGGGCCCAATGAGCAGTTCTTC. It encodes CAWSWTGPNEQFF.

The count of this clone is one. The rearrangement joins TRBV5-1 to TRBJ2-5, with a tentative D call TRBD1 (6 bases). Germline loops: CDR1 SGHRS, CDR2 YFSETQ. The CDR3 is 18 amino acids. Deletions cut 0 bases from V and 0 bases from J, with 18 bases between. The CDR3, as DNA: TGCGCCAGCAGCTTGGGCTACAGGGTTGGGGAGTACCAAGAGACCCAGTACTTC. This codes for CASSLGYRVGEYQETQYF.

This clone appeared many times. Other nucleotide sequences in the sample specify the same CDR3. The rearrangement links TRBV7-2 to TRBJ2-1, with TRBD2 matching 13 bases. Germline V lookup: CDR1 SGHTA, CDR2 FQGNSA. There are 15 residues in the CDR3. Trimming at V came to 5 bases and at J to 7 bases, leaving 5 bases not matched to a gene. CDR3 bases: TGTGCCAGCAGCGCCGGACTAGCGGGGGTAAATGAGCAGTTCTTC. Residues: CASSAGLAGVNEQFF.

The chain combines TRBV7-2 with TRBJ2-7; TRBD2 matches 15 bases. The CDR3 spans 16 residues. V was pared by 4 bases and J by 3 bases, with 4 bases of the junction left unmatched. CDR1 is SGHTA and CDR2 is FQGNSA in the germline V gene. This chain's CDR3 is CASSSWTSGGDYEQYF. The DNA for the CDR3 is TGTGCCAGCAGCTCCTGGACTAGCGGGGGGGACTACGAGCAGTACTTC.

CDR3 DNA sequence: TGTGCTAGTGGCTCAACAGGGAACTATGGCTACACCTTC. Amino acids: CASGSTGNYGYTF. The V and J genes are TRBV12-5 and TRBJ1-2, with a tentative D call TRBD1 (6 bases). The CDR3 sequence is 13 residues long. Looked up from germline, CDR1 is LGHNT and CDR2 is FRNRAP. V gave up 6 bases and J gave up 2 bases, with 10 bases separating them.

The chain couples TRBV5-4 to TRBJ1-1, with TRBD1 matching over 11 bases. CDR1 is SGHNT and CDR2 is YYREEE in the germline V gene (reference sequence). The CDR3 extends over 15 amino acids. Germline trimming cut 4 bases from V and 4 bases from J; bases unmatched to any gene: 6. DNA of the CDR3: TGTGCCAGCAGCCGGGGAGGGACAGGGGGCACTGAAGCTTTCTTT. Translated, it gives CASSRGGTGGTEAFF.

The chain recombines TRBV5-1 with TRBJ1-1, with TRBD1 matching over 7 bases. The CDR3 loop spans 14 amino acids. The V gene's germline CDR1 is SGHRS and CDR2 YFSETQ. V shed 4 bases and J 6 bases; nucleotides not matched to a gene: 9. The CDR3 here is CASSTDRALAEAFF. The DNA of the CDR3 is TGCGCCAGCAGCACCGACAGGGCTTTGGCTGAAGCTTTCTTT.

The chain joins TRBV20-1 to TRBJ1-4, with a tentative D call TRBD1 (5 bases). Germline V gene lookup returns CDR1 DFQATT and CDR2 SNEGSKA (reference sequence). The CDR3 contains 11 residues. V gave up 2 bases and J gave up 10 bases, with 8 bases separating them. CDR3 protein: CSARWRGKLFF. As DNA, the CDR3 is TGCAGTGCTAGATGGAGGGGAAAACTGTTTTTT.

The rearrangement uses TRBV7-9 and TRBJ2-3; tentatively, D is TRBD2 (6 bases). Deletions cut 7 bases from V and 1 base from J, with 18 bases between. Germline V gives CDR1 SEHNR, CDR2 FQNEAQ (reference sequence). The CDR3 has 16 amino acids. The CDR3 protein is CASTTGSRAGTDTQYF. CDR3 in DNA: TGTGCCAGCACCACCGGGAGCAGGGCCGGCACAGATACGCAGTATTTT.

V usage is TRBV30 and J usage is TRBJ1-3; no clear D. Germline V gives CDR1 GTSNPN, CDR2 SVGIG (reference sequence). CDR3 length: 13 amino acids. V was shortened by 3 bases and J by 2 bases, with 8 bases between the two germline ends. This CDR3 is CAWRMSAGNTIYF. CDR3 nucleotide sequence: TGTGCCTGGAGGATGTCAGCTGGAAACACCATATATTTT. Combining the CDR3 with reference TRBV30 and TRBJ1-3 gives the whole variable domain SQTIHQWPATLVQPVGSPLSLECTVEGTSNPNLYWYRQAAGRGLQLLFYSVGIGQISSEVPQNLSASRPQDRQFILSSKKLLLSDSGFYLCAWRMSAGNTIYFGEGSWLTVV.